Each of the 32 T cell receptor beta chains below was sequenced from the same sample in a study of blood T cell repertoires in COVID-19. Produced via immunoSEQ multiplex PCR; TCRdb's table is partial and in-frame only. The sample lists hundreds of thousands of clones; 70% to 90% were seen once. Sequencing input: peripheral blood. All receptors derive from a man aged 40-50 years with acute or convalescent COVID-19.

As concerns this clone: Other DNA sequences in this specimen translate into the identical CDR3. J is TRBJ2-7 and V is TRBV7-9; D might be TRBD2 (5 bases). This CDR3 contains 13 residues. V lost 5 bases to trimming and J lost 1 base, with 9 bases between them. Germline-derived CDR1 and CDR2 are SEHNR and FQNEAQ (reference sequence). The CDR3 DNA reads as TGTGCCAGCAGCCCCGGGATATCCTACGAGCAGTACTTC. This gives the protein CASSPGISYEQYF.

The chain uses TRBV5-6 and TRBJ2-3, with D maybe TRBD1 (5 bases). V gave up 5 bases and J gave up 4 bases, with 26 bases separating them. The CDR3 is 18 residues long. Germline CDR1 is SGHDT and CDR2 is YYEEEE. CDR3 residues: CASRPIFGHRDGPDTQYF. As DNA, the CDR3 is TGTGCCAGCAGACCTATCTTTGGACACCGCGATGGTCCAGATACGCAGTATTTT. The variable domain in full, completed from reference TRBV5-6 and TRBJ2-3, reads DAGVTQSPTHLIKTRGQQVTLRCSPKSGHDTVSWYQQALGQGPQFIFQYYEEEERQRGNFPDRFSGHQFPNYSSELNVNALLLGDSALYLCASRPIFGHRDGPDTQYFGPGTRLTVL.

The rearrangement joins TRBV5-1 to TRBJ2-7; weak D call: TRBD1 (6 bases). The germline gives CDR1 SGHRS, CDR2 YFSETQ. The CDR3 length is 14 residues. Trimming left V 5 bases short and J 0 bases short, with 12 bases between. CDR3 in amino acids: CASSFQGTSYEQYF. Written as DNA, the CDR3 is TGCGCCAGCAGTTTTCAGGGGACCTCCTACGAGCAGTACTTC. Full variable domain (outside the CDR3, taken from reference TRBV5-1 and TRBJ2-7): KAGVTQTPRYLIKTRGQQVTLSCSPISGHRSVSWYQQTPGQGLQFLFEYFSETQRNKGNFPGRFSGRQFSNSRSEMNVSTLELGDSALYLCASSFQGTSYEQYFGPGTRLTVT.

The chain has TRBV3-1 (or the pseudogene TRBV3-2) and TRBJ1-2; D unclear. The CDR3 is made up of 14 amino acids. The ends were cut back, 0 bases at V and 5 bases at J, with 10 bases in the middle. Per the germline V gene, CDR1 is LGHDT and CDR2 is YNNKEL (reference sequence). The CDR3 DNA is TGTGCCAGCAGCCAAGATACGGAGGTTTATGGCTACACCTTC. Protein sequence: CASSQDTEVYGYTF.

The genes are TRBV5-5 and TRBJ2-3; no firm D call. Trimming left V 5 bases short and J 6 bases short, with 13 bases between. Germline V lookup: CDR1 SGHKS, CDR2 YYEKEE (reference sequence). CDR3 length equals 13 residues. Here the CDR3 DNA reads TGTGCCAGCAGTTACGAACCAAGCGATACGCAGTATTTT. Residues: CASSYEPSDTQYF. Using reference TRBV5-5 and TRBJ2-3 for the parts outside the CDR3, the full variable domain is DAGVTQSPTHLIKTRGQQVTLRCSPISGHKSVSWYQQVLGQGPQFIFQYYEKEERGRGNFPDRFSARQFPNYSSELNVNALLLGDSALYLCASSYEPSDTQYFGPGTRLTVL.

This clone was counted a single time. The chain joins TRBV6-4 to TRBJ2-2, with 7 bases lining up with TRBD2. The germline V gene encodes CDR1 MRHNA and CDR2 SNTAGT. The junction had 6 bases not matched to a gene; V was cut back by 6 bases and J by 2 bases. The CDR3 covers 15 residues. This CDR3 reads CASSLSGTNTGELFF. Written as DNA, the CDR3 is TGTGCCAGCAGCCTAAGCGGGACTAACACCGGGGAGCTGTTTTTT.

This clone was detected only once. The chain has TRBV6-6 and TRBJ2-3, with D possibly matching TRBD2 (6 bases). The CDR3 loop spans 13 amino acids. Per the germline V gene, CDR1 is MNHNY and CDR2 is SVGAGI (reference sequence). V lost 6 bases to trimming and J lost 1 base, with 8 bases between them. The CDR3 here is CASREGGTDTQYF. CDR3 sequence (DNA): TGTGCCAGCAGGGAGGGCGGCACAGATACGCAGTATTTT.

The chain carries TRBV19 and TRBJ1-4, with a possible D match to TRBD1 (5 bases). Per the germline V gene, CDR1 is LNHDA and CDR2 is SQIVND (reference sequence). Trimming removed 9 bases from V and 7 bases from J, with 21 bases in between. The CDR3 is 15 residues long. The CDR3 region has the DNA TGTGCCAGACCAATAAGGAAGGGGATGAGTGAAAAACTGTTTTTT. The encoded protein is CARPIRKGMSEKLFF.

The chain is built from TRBV10-3 and TRBJ1-2, with D tentatively TRBD1 (5 bases). Trimming left V 4 bases short and J 2 bases short, with 17 bases between. The CDR3 extends over 16 amino acids. Germline CDR1 ENHRY, CDR2 SYGVKD. CDR3 amino acids: CAISAVFDSFNYGYTF. The CDR3 DNA sequence: TGTGCCATCAGTGCAGTCTTTGACAGCTTCAACTATGGCTACACCTTC.

This clone was recorded once. The chain joins TRBV9 to TRBJ2-1; 10 bases align to TRBD1. Germline trimming cut 4 bases from V and 7 bases from J; bases unmatched to any gene: 8. The length of the CDR3 is 15 residues. Germline V gene lookup returns CDR1 SGDLS and CDR2 YYNGEE. The DNA of the CDR3 is TGTGCCAGCAGCCCCCGGACAGGGGGTATAAATGAGCAGTTCTTC. Protein sequence: CASSPRTGGINEQFF.

The chain employs TRBV7-9 and TRBJ1-1, with 9 bases matching TRBD1. The CDR3 is 15 amino acids. V shed 3 bases, J shed 5 bases, and the junction held 7 bases outside the gene matches. Germline CDR1 reads SEHNR; CDR2 reads FQNEAQ (reference sequence). CDR3 in DNA: TGTGCCAGCAGCTTCCCGACAGGGGGTTATACTGAAGCTTTCTTT. This gives the protein CASSFPTGGYTEAFF. The complete variable domain, with remaining parts taken from reference TRBV7-9 and TRBJ1-1, reads DTGVSQNPRHKITKRGQNVTFRCDPISEHNRLYWYRQTLGQGPEFLTYFQNEAQLEKSRLLSDRFSAERPKGSFSTLEIQRTEQGDSAMYLCASSFPTGGYTEAFFGQGTRLTVV.

The V gene is TRBV18, the J gene TRBJ2-1; TRBD1 matches at 8 bases. Germline V gives CDR1 KGHSH, CDR2 LQKENI. There are 18 residues in the CDR3. J lost 8 bases, V lost 3 bases, and 18 bases had no gene match. The CDR3 DNA sequence: TGTGCCAGCTCACCCCCGCACCCCGGGACAGGACGTTCGGATGAGCAGTTCTTC. As protein: CASSPPHPGTGRSDEQFF.

V usage is TRBV29-1 and J usage is TRBJ1-4; D perhaps matches TRBD1 (6 bases). V lost 6 bases and J 4 bases, leaving 18 bases between the germline ends. The CDR3 runs 15 residues. CDR1 is SQVTM, CDR2 ANQGSEA, per germline. The chain's CDR3 is CSVQPGGLGNEKLFF. The CDR3 coding sequence is TGCAGCGTCCAACCCGGGGGGCTTGGTAATGAAAAACTGTTTTTT. The variable domain in full, with the rest retrieved from reference TRBV29-1 and TRBJ1-4, is SAVISQKPSRDICQRGTSLTIQCQVDSQVTMMFWYRQQPGQSLTLIATANQGSEATYESGFVIDKFPISRPNLTFSTLTVSNMSPEDSSIYLCSVQPGGLGNEKLFFGSGTQLSVL.

There are a few counts of this clone. The chain combines TRBV4-2 with TRBJ2-1; 8 positions match TRBD2. The V gene end was trimmed by 5 bases and the J gene end by 5 bases; junction bases not matched to a gene: 11. Looked up from germline, CDR1 is LGHNA and CDR2 is YNFKEQ. The CDR3 covers 16 residues. CDR3 nucleotide sequence: TGTGCCAGCAGCATCCCTAGACTAGCGACTAACAATGAGCAGTTCTTC. Its protein product is CASSIPRLATNNEQFF.

V gene TRBV7-9 combines with J gene TRBJ2-3, with D uncertain. This CDR3 is 15 amino acids long. From germline, CDR1 is SEHNR and CDR2 FQNEAQ (reference sequence). The germline V and J ends were trimmed by 3 bases and 4 bases, with 14 bases remaining between them. CDR3 nucleotides: TGTGCCAGCAGCTTTGTTTTAGGCGGAGCAGATACGCAGTATTTT. This sequence encodes CASSFVLGGADTQYF.

The gene calls are TRBV7-6 and TRBJ1-1; D possibly corresponds to TRBD1 (5 bases). The V gene's germline CDR1 is SGHVS and CDR2 FNYEAQ. CDR3 size: 15 residues. Trimming stripped 0 bases from V and 5 bases from J, with 13 bases between. The CDR3: CASSLATGQGTEAFF. DNA for the CDR3: TGTGCCAGCAGCTTAGCGACGGGTCAGGGAACTGAAGCTTTCTTT.

This clone appeared a single time. The gene calls are TRBV9 and TRBJ2-3, with a weak D call TRBD1 (6 bases). Germline V lookup: CDR1 SGDLS, CDR2 YYNGEE. V lost 2 bases and J 6 bases, leaving 16 bases between the germline ends. The CDR3 length is 15 residues. Written as DNA, the CDR3 is TGTGCCAGCAGCGTTTCCGCAGGGGCGCCTGATACGCAGTATTTT. It codes for CASSVSAGAPDTQYF.

The chain recombines TRBV7-9 with TRBJ1-1; D is ambiguous. V lost 7 bases to trimming and J lost 4 bases, with 13 bases between them. Looked up from germline, CDR1 is SEHNR and CDR2 is FQNEAQ (reference sequence). The CDR3 totals 13 residues. The CDR3 loop reads CASTRGGSTEAFF. In DNA, the CDR3 is TGTGCCAGCACCCGGGGAGGGAGCACTGAAGCTTTCTTT.

The genes are TRBV5-6 and TRBJ1-5, with D perhaps matching TRBD1 (6 bases). The germline V and J ends were trimmed by 1 base and 4 bases, with 12 bases remaining between them. This CDR3 is 15 amino acids long. CDR1 and CDR2 from the germline V gene are SGHDT and YYEEEE. CDR3 residues: CASSLQYRANQPQHF. CDR3 sequence (DNA): TGTGCCAGCAGCTTGCAGTACAGGGCGAATCAGCCCCAGCATTTT. Complete variable domain (other parts from reference TRBV5-6 and TRBJ1-5): DAGVTQSPTHLIKTRGQQVTLRCSPKSGHDTVSWYQQALGQGPQFIFQYYEEEERQRGNFPDRFSGHQFPNYSSELNVNALLLGDSALYLCASSLQYRANQPQHFGDGTRLSIL.

The table lists this clone with a few counts. The chain carries TRBV7-9 and TRBJ2-1, with 9 nucleotides matching TRBD1. V lost 3 bases to trimming and J lost 6 bases; unmatched junction nucleotides: 0. This CDR3 contains 13 residues. Germline CDR1 SEHNR, CDR2 FQNEAQ (reference sequence). The CDR3 bases are TGTGCCAGCAGCTTGACAGGGGGCAATGAGCAGTTCTTC. Translation gives CASSLTGGNEQFF.

The chain uses TRBV23-1 and TRBJ1-4; 10 nucleotides align to TRBD1. TRBV23-1 qualifies as an ORF whose function is uncertain. The CDR3 is 16 amino acids. V gave up 3 bases and J gave up 3 bases; unmatched junction bases: 4. The CDR3 here is CASSQPDRGPNEKLFF. DNA of the CDR3: TGCGCCAGCAGTCAGCCCGACAGGGGGCCTAATGAAAAACTGTTTTTT.

The rearrangement joins TRBV4-1 to TRBJ2-5; perhaps TRBD2 as D (6 bases). CDR1 MGHRA and CDR2 YSYEKL come from the germline V gene. The CDR3 loop spans 17 amino acids. Trimming shortened V by 0 bases and J by 5 bases, and 19 bases separated the two germline ends. CDR3 sequence: CASSQEGGTSWIETQYF. Written as DNA, the CDR3 is TGCGCCAGCAGCCAAGAAGGCGGAACTAGCTGGATCGAGACCCAGTACTTC.

The rearrangement links TRBV19 to TRBJ2-7; a weak D match, TRBD1 (6 bases). Trimming removed 6 bases from V and 0 bases from J, with 15 bases in between. The CDR3 spans 15 residues. CDR1 LNHDA and CDR2 SQIVND come from the germline V gene (reference sequence). CDR3 sequence (DNA): TGTGCCAGTAGCCCCTGGGGGCCGAGCTCCTACGAGCAGTACTTC. Protein sequence: CASSPWGPSSYEQYF.

The rearrangement uses TRBV19 and TRBJ2-2, with 9 nucleotides matching TRBD1. Germline CDR1 and CDR2: LNHDA and SQIVND (reference sequence). After removal of 7 bases from V and 5 bases from J, the junction contained 8 bases not matched to a gene. The CDR3 is 15 residues long. CDR3 DNA: TGTGCCAGTACCAAACGGGACAGGGTTACCGGGGAGCTGTTTTTT. Translation gives CASTKRDRVTGELFF.

The chain combines TRBV6-2 or TRBV6-3 with TRBJ1-3, with D unclear. CDR3 length: 14 amino acids. The germline V gene encodes CDR1 MNHEY and CDR2 SVGEGT. Trimming shortened V by 2 bases and J by 4 bases, and 9 bases separated the two germline ends. The CDR3 is CASSYHVRGNTIYF. The CDR3 DNA follows: TGTGCCAGCAGTTACCACGTGAGGGGAAACACCATATATTTT.

The rearrangement uses TRBV28 and TRBJ1-1; perhaps TRBD1 as D (6 bases). This CDR3 is 15 amino acids long. Germline CDR1 MDHEN, CDR2 SYDVKM. Trimming pared 2 bases from V and 4 bases from J, leaving 14 bases between. The CDR3 DNA follows: TGTGCCAGCAGTTTACACGGGGGGCGGGGCACTGAAGCTTTCTTT. It yields the protein CASSLHGGRGTEAFF.

The chain employs TRBV6-6 and TRBJ1-1; tentatively, D is TRBD1 (6 bases). This CDR3 has 14 residues. Trimming left V 7 bases short and J 5 bases short, with 17 bases between. Per the germline V gene, CDR1 is MNHNY and CDR2 is SVGAGI (reference sequence). The CDR3 nucleotides are TGTGCCAGCACCCAGGGGTATGGTGGGACTGAAGCTTTCTTT. This sequence encodes CASTQGYGGTEAFF.

The chain couples TRBV5-1 to TRBJ1-1; unclear D gene. Trimming shortened V by 4 bases and J by 1 base, and 17 bases separated the two germline ends. The CDR3 totals 16 residues. The germline CDR1 and CDR2 sequences are SGHRS and YFSETQ. The CDR3 region is CASSPNTGSWNTEAFF. The CDR3, as DNA: TGCGCCAGCAGCCCTAACACGGGGTCGTGGAACACTGAAGCTTTCTTT.

This sequence joins TRBV11-1 and TRBJ2-3, with D tentatively TRBD1 (5 bases). Germline V gene lookup returns CDR1 SGHAT and CDR2 FQDESV (reference sequence). Trimming took 6 bases from V and 4 from J, leaving 8 bases between them. The CDR3 spans 12 residues. This chain's CDR3 is CASRGLPDTQYF. CDR3 in DNA: TGTGCCAGCAGGGGGCTTCCAGATACGCAGTATTTT.

This chain links TRBV6-5 with TRBJ1-5, with 9 nucleotides matching TRBD1. V lost 4 bases, J lost 3 bases, and 7 bases stayed unmatched. The germline gives CDR1 MNHEY, CDR2 SVGAGI. This CDR3 is 16 amino acids long. Here the CDR3 DNA reads TGTGCCAGCAGTTCTGAAACAGGGGGCCCCAATCAGCCCCAGCATTTT. It codes for CASSSETGGPNQPQHF.

The CDR3 loop reads CASSLGGTALNSPLHF. CDR3 DNA: TGTGCCAGCAGCTTAGGGGGGACAGCGCTAAATTCACCCCTCCACTTT. The rearrangement links TRBV7-2 to TRBJ1-6; 7 positions agree with TRBD1. The CDR3 spans 16 residues. Germline-derived CDR1 and CDR2 are SGHTA and FQGNSA. V was clipped by 1 base and J by 7 bases; unmatched bases: 7.

V is TRBV10-3 and J is TRBJ2-5; D is ambiguous. Trimming removed 10 bases from V and 0 bases from J, with 12 bases in between. Germline V gene data show CDR1 as ENHRY and CDR2 as SYGVKD. The CDR3 consists of 13 residues. The CDR3 sequence is CATRQADQETQYF. In nucleotides, the CDR3 is TGTGCCACCCGGCAGGCAGACCAAGAGACCCAGTACTTC.